The clone carrying this T cell receptor (beta chain) came up once. Its target is unknown. This sample is part of a study of T cells in Graves' hyperthyroidism and ophthalmopathy. Overall study results and limits: Most clonotypes expanded in thyroid above 0.001 were likewise present in blood.

The J segment lost 2 bases and the V segment lost 8 bases, leaving 8 bases of the junction unmatched. CDR3 length: 14 amino acids. Germline assignment: CDR1 MNHEY and CDR2 SMNVEV (reference sequence). On the basis of clinical symptoms, serum thyroxine and TRAb, thyroid ultrasound and orbital computed tomography, diagnoses were made. The source material, RNA transcripts, was used to amplify TCR beta CDR3 regions. Using the HTBI primer set, a first-round RT-PCR was run on the TCR CDR3. MiXCR, run by TCRdb on the multiplex PCR reads, gives a single entry per CDR3 protein. Counted here are 200,000 to 250,000 distinct CDR3 sequences, around 20% occurring once; the ten biggest clones make up approximately 40%.

What was sequenced was blood. V and J are TRBV27 and TRBJ2-7, with 8 nucleotides matching TRBD2. This receptor was obtained from a man in his forties with Graves' hyperthyroidism. CDR3 sequence (DNA): TGTGCCAGCGGCAAAAACGGGGGGGCCTACGAGCAGTACTTC. It translates to CASGKNGGAYEQYF.